This record covers a single TCR beta chain. The germline V gene has CDR1 GTSNPN and CDR2 SVGIG (reference sequence). The CDR3 totals 12 residues. V lost 3 bases to trimming and J lost 9 bases, with 14 bases between them. This entry is derived from a study of shared clonotypes between healthy human individuals. Here immunoSEQ multiplex PCR was the method, and the copy in TCRdb shows in-frame clones only, minus some. The data contain over a million clones, more than 75% of them singletons. Sequencing was carried out using memory CD4+ T cells from PBMCs. Stated subset: CD45RA-negative fraction. The receptor was isolated from a young man in good health. Some clones in this sample may be carry-over from other donors' samples. The chain combines TRBV30 with TRBJ2-5; D is possibly TRBD2 (6 bases). CDR3 nucleotides: TGTGCCTGGAGCGGGGGACCGGCGGCCCAGTACTTC. Its translation: CAWSGGPAAQYF.